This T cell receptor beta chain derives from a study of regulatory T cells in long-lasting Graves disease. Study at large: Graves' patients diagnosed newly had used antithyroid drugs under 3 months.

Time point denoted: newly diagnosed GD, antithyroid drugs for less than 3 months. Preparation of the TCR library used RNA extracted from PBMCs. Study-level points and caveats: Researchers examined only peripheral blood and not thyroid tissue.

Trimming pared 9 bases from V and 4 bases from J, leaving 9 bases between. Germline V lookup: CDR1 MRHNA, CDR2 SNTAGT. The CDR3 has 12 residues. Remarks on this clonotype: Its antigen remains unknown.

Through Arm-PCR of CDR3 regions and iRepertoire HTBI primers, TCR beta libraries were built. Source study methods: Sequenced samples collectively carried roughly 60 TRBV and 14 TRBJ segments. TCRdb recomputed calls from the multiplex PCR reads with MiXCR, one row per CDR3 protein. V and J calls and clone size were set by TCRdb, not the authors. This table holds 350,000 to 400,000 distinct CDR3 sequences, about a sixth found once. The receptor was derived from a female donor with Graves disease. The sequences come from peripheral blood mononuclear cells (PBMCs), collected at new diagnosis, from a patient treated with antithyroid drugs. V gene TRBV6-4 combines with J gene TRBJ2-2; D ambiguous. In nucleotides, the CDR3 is TGTGCCAGTAGACCCGGCACCGGGGAGCTGTTTTTT. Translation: CASRPGTGELFF.